This T cell receptor (beta chain) emerged from a study of cytomegalovirus exposure and HLA in healthy donors. From germline, CDR1 is LNHDA and CDR2 SQIVND (reference sequence). The V gene lost 8 bases and the J gene lost 0 bases, with 23 bases spanning the gap. The CDR3 is made up of 19 amino acids. 13 Jbeta primers and 60 Vbeta primers were used for the PCR. Sequenced by immunoSEQ multiplex PCR; TCRdb stores in-frame clones only, minus some. The sample lists roughly 120,000 clones, over 60% occurring once. Nominal health characterized the donors when sampled, though unrecorded immune exposures were likely.

The sample comprised PBMCs. The TCR was taken from a woman aged 55 to 70 in good health and CMV-seropositive. The chain links TRBV19 to TRBJ1-6; D is unclear. The CDR3 is CASRSAGYGLNSYNSPLHF. In DNA form, the CDR3 reads TGTGCCAGTCGCTCTGCGGGGTACGGATTAAACTCCTATAATTCACCCCTCCACTTT.